This T cell receptor (beta chain) derives from a study of cytomegalovirus exposure and HLA in healthy donors. PCR amplification relied on 60 Vbeta primers (plus 13 Jbeta primers). Assay: immunoSEQ multiplex PCR; the TCRdb copy retains only in-frame clones and omits some. The profile shows 72,000 or so clones, 78% of them singletons. This clone was counted between two and nine times. The CDR3 covers 14 residues. The germline CDR1 and CDR2 sequences are SNHLY and FYNNEI. V was clipped by 6 bases and J by 5 bases, with 16 bases between them. Sequenced sample: PBMCs. This TCR was sampled from a man younger than 30 in good health and CMV-seropositive. The V and J genes are TRBV2 and TRBJ1-1; D may be TRBD1 (5 bases). CDR3 sequence reads: CASRLPGKLTEAFF. Written as DNA, the CDR3 is TGTGCCAGCAGACTTCCAGGGAAGTTGACTGAAGCTTTCTTT.